This passage covers 31 T cell receptor beta chains from one sample sequenced in a study of OX40 agonist ivuxolimab in advanced cancers. Some clones are missing from TCRdb's copy, which holds only in-frame ones; the method was immunoSEQ multiplex PCR. The profile shows more than 55,000 clones, 88% of them singletons. The sample here was CD4+ or CD8+ T cells sorted from blood, taken in a trial of the OX40 agonist ivuxolimab. These receptors all come from an adult with an advanced solid tumor such as melanoma, head and neck, liver or kidney cancer.

V is TRBV6-6 and J is TRBJ1-5, with 7 bases identical to TRBD1. The germline gives CDR1 MNHNY, CDR2 SVGAGI (reference sequence). CDR3 length equals 13 residues. V shed 5 bases, J shed 7 bases, and the junction held 5 bases outside the gene matches. The CDR3 loop reads CASSPQGRQPQHF. CDR3 DNA sequence: TGTGCCAGCAGTCCACAGGGGCGGCAGCCCCAGCATTTT.

The chain joins TRBV10-1 to TRBJ1-6, with a tentative D call TRBD1 (5 bases). Germline V lookup: CDR1 WNHNN, CDR2 SYGVQD (reference sequence). The CDR3 has 17 residues. V was clipped by 6 bases and J by 0 bases, with 15 bases between them. The CDR3 here is CASRDRQKSSYNSPLHF. CDR3 in DNA: TGCGCCAGCAGGGATAGACAGAAGAGCTCCTATAATTCACCCCTCCACTTT.

Only a few counts were recorded for this clone. The chain is built from TRBV14 and TRBJ1-1, with 7 bases fitting TRBD1. The V segment lost 2 bases and the J segment 11 bases; nucleotides outside the gene matches: 8. This CDR3 has 13 amino acids. Germline assignment: CDR1 SGHDN and CDR2 FVKESK. The CDR3 region has the DNA TGTGCCAGCAGCCAACAGGGGGTATATCGGGCTTTCTTT. Encoded protein: CASSQQGVYRAFF. Complete variable domain (other parts from reference TRBV14 and TRBJ1-1): EAGVTQFPSHSVIEKGQTVTLRCDPISGHDNLYWYRRVMGKEIKFLLHFVKESKQDESGMPNNRFLAERTGGTYSTLKVQPAELEDSGVYFCASSQQGVYRAFFGQGTRLTVV.

V usage is TRBV20-1 and J usage is TRBJ2-5, with D unresolved. This CDR3 is 10 amino acids long. Germline CDR1 is DFQATT and CDR2 is SNEGSKA (reference sequence). Trimming removed 3 bases at V and 4 bases at J, with 3 bases between. The CDR3 DNA reads TGCAGTGCTAGTTTAGAGACCCAGTACTTC. Protein product: CSASLETQYF.

V and J are TRBV18 and TRBJ1-1; D uncertain. This CDR3 spans 16 amino acids. Germline V gene lookup returns CDR1 KGHSH and CDR2 LQKENI. V shed 2 bases and J shed 0 bases, with 13 bases lying between them. CDR3 residues: CASSPERPQVNTEAFF. CDR3 coding DNA: TGTGCCAGCTCACCAGAAAGGCCCCAAGTGAACACTGAAGCTTTCTTT.

The J gene is TRBJ2-2, the V gene TRBV5-5; no definite D call. This CDR3 contains 14 residues. V lost 5 bases and J lost 4, with 12 bases in between. Germline CDR1 is SGHKS and CDR2 is YYEKEE (reference sequence). CDR3 sequence: CASRPQTGTGELFF. DNA for the CDR3: TGTGCCAGCAGACCCCAGACCGGCACCGGGGAGCTGTTTTTT.

This clone has a single count. This chain connects TRBV28 to TRBJ2-7; D remains unclear. The length of the CDR3 is 12 residues. CDR1 MDHEN and CDR2 SYDVKM come from the germline V gene. V lost 8 bases to trimming and J lost 2 bases, with 10 bases between them. DNA of the CDR3: TGTGCCAGCGCCCGGTGGCCCTACGAGCAGTACTTC. Residues: CASARWPYEQYF.

The J gene is TRBJ2-7, the V gene TRBV6-5; TRBD1 aligns across 7 bases. V dropped 4 bases and J dropped 4; count of bases not matched to a gene: 10. The CDR3 covers 15 residues. Germline V gene lookup returns CDR1 MNHEY and CDR2 SVGAGI. The chain's CDR3 is CASSSPPTGLYEQYF. The DNA for the CDR3 is TGTGCCAGCAGTTCTCCCCCGACAGGGTTGTACGAGCAGTACTTC.

The chain combines TRBV9 with TRBJ2-5; the D gene is possibly TRBD1 (5 bases). CDR1 SGDLS and CDR2 YYNGEE come from the germline V gene. V lost 0 bases and J lost 4, with 7 bases in between. CDR3 size: 13 residues. In nucleotides, the CDR3 is TGTGCCAGCAGCGTAGGGGGCGTAGAGACCCAGTACTTC. It specifies CASSVGGVETQYF.

The V gene is TRBV2, the J gene TRBJ2-3; 10 nucleotides align to TRBD2. CDR1 is SNHLY and CDR2 is FYNNEI in the germline V gene. V shed 5 bases, J shed 8 bases, and the junction held 13 bases outside the gene matches. This CDR3 has 16 residues. The CDR3 bases are TGTGCCAGCAGTATTGGAGTAGCGGGGGGTGAAGTTACGCAGTATTTT. It is translated as CASSIGVAGGEVTQYF. The entire variable domain, with the rest obtained from reference TRBV2 and TRBJ2-3, is as follows: EPEVTQTPSHQVTQMGQEVILRCVPISNHLYFYWYRQILGQKVEFLVSFYNNEISEKSEIFDDQFSVERPDGSNFTLKIRSTKLEDSAMYFCASSIGVAGGEVTQYFGPGTRLTVL.

This chain uses TRBV5-1 with TRBJ1-4, with a possible D match to TRBD1 (5 bases). The V gene's germline CDR1 is SGHRS and CDR2 YFSETQ. The CDR3 runs to 15 residues. The V and J ends lost 0 bases and 7 bases respectively, with 13 bases between them. CDR3 loop: CASSLEQGGGEKLFF. CDR3 in DNA: TGCGCCAGCAGCTTGGAGCAGGGTGGAGGTGAAAAACTGTTTTTT.

This clone has only one observation. The chain has TRBV18 and TRBJ2-7, with TRBD1 matching over 7 bases. This CDR3 is 13 amino acids long. Germline trimming cut 4 bases from V and 5 bases from J; bases unmatched to any gene: 5. CDR1 and CDR2 (germline): KGHSH, LQKENI. The CDR3 is CASSRDSPNEQYF. In DNA, the CDR3 is TGTGCCAGCTCACGGGACAGTCCCAACGAGCAGTACTTC.

This CDR3 is CASSEEGSNTEAFF. CDR3 coding DNA: TGTGCCAGCAGTGAAGAGGGATCGAACACTGAAGCTTTCTTT. The rearrangement joins TRBV2 to TRBJ1-1; D gene uncertain. From germline, CDR1 is SNHLY and CDR2 FYNNEI. This CDR3 is built from 14 residues. The V gene lost 1 base and the J gene lost 1 base, with 7 bases spanning the gap.

V usage is TRBV19 and J usage is TRBJ2-1, with 8 bases aligning to TRBD2. The CDR3 has 15 amino acids. From germline, CDR1 is LNHDA and CDR2 SQIVND (reference sequence). V trimming: 3 bases; J trimming: 3 bases; junction bases outside the gene matches: 4. The CDR3 DNA reads TGTGCCAGTAGTATGTGGACTAGCCTCTACAATGAGCAGTTCTTC. It yields the protein CASSMWTSLYNEQFF.

The chain carries TRBV18 and TRBJ2-7; unclear D gene. This CDR3 spans 14 amino acids. V was cut by 0 bases and J by 3 bases, with 9 bases left in between. Germline V gene lookup returns CDR1 KGHSH and CDR2 LQKENI. The CDR3 nucleotides read TGTGCCAGCTCACCACCGGCACAGAACTACGAGCAGTACTTC. This translates into CASSPPAQNYEQYF.

V and J are TRBV5-6 and TRBJ2-7; D is perhaps TRBD2 (5 bases). The CDR3 length is 13 residues. V gave up 7 bases and J gave up 4 bases, with 15 bases separating them. Germline CDR1 is SGHDT and CDR2 is YYEEEE. CDR3 sequence reads: CASQPGFNYEQYF. CDR3 bases: TGTGCCAGCCAACCGGGATTCAATTACGAGCAGTACTTC.

V gene TRBV5-4 combines with J gene TRBJ2-5, with 8 bases identical to TRBD2. This CDR3 spans 16 amino acids. With V trimmed by 1 base and J by 4 bases, 9 bases remained unmatched. Per the germline V gene, CDR1 is SGHNT and CDR2 is YYREEE (reference sequence). The CDR3 nucleotides read TGTGCCAGCAGCTTGCCCCGTCCGGGGGGGACAGAGACCCAGTACTTC. Translating it yields CASSLPRPGGTETQYF.

In nucleotides, the CDR3 is TGTGCCAGCAGCCCGACGGGTGGGGAGCAGTTCTTC. Protein product: CASSPTGGEQFF. J is TRBJ2-1 and V is TRBV13; D is uncertain. The CDR3 is 12 residues long. In germline, CDR1 is PRHDT, CDR2 FYEKMQ (reference sequence). The V end lost 5 bases, the J end lost 10 bases, and 12 bases lay between the germline ends.

The chain uses TRBV5-1 and TRBJ2-7, with a possible D match to TRBD1 (6 bases). The CDR3 runs 13 residues. Germline CDR1 SGHRS, CDR2 YFSETQ. Trimming pared 2 bases from V and 4 bases from J, leaving 10 bases between. CDR3 amino acids: CASSFRGSYEQYF. CDR3 bases: TGCGCCAGCAGCTTCAGGGGCTCGTACGAGCAGTACTTC.

V and J are TRBV11-2 and TRBJ2-5; the match to TRBD2 covers 7 bases. Germline V CDR1 and CDR2: SGHAT, FQNNGV. J gave up 4 bases and V 5 bases, and 13 bases lay outside the gene matches. The CDR3 loop spans 16 amino acids. The CDR3 loop reads CASSPPTSLRTETQYF. The CDR3 DNA sequence: TGTGCCAGCAGCCCACCGACTAGCTTGCGCACAGAGACCCAGTACTTC.

The V and J genes are TRBV7-9 and TRBJ1-4, with TRBD1 matching over 9 bases. The CDR3 totals 14 residues. Per the germline V gene, CDR1 is SEHNR and CDR2 is FQNEAQ (reference sequence). V was pared by 4 bases and J by 7 bases, with 4 bases of the junction left unmatched. The CDR3 reads CASSWGTGTEKLFF. The CDR3 nucleotides read TGTGCCAGCAGCTGGGGGACAGGGACTGAAAAACTGTTTTTT.

The genes are TRBV19 and TRBJ1-5, with D perhaps TRBD1 (5 bases). In germline, CDR1 is LNHDA, CDR2 SQIVND (reference sequence). The CDR3 spans 17 residues. The V end was cut by 4 bases, the J end by 0 bases, with 16 bases between. The CDR3 sequence is CASSKSGTVYSNQPQHF. The CDR3 nucleotides read TGTGCCAGTAGTAAATCCGGGACGGTCTATAGCAATCAGCCCCAGCATTTT.

DNA for the CDR3: TGTGCCACTACAGGGGACGCCACAGATACGCAGTATTTT. Protein sequence: CATTGDATDTQYF. The rearrangement uses TRBV25-1 and TRBJ2-3; TRBD1 matches at 7 bases. Germline V gene lookup returns CDR1 MGHDK and CDR2 SYGVNS. CDR3 length: 13 amino acids. V lost 10 bases, J lost 2 bases, and 6 bases stayed unmatched.

The chain combines TRBV28 with TRBJ1-5, with 9 bases matching TRBD1. V was pared by 2 bases and J by 0 bases, with 8 bases of the junction left unmatched. This CDR3 spans 18 amino acids. Germline CDR1 and CDR2: MDHEN and SYDVKM. CDR3 nucleotide sequence: TGTGCCAGCAGTTTAGACAGGGGGGAGATTTATAGCAATCAGCCCCAGCATTTT. This codes for CASSLDRGEIYSNQPQHF.

V and J are TRBV27 and TRBJ1-1, with D possibly matching TRBD1 (6 bases). Germline V gives CDR1 MNHEY, CDR2 SMNVEV (reference sequence). The V and J ends lost 3 bases and 1 base respectively, with 12 bases between them. The CDR3 contains 15 residues. The CDR3 loop reads CASSLRTTGNTEAFF. The CDR3 bases are TGTGCCAGCAGTTTGCGGACGACAGGGAACACTGAAGCTTTCTTT.

This clone was recorded once. The J gene is TRBJ2-3, the V gene TRBV30; 7 bases map to TRBD2. J was trimmed by 0 bases and V by 3 bases; bases with no gene match: 6. The CDR3 has 15 amino acids. Looked up from germline, CDR1 is GTSNPN and CDR2 is SVGIG (reference sequence). The DNA for the CDR3 is TGTGCCTGGAGCCCCGGTAGCGGGAGCACAGATACGCAGTATTTT. Translating it yields CAWSPGSGSTDTQYF.

The chain has TRBV6-5 and TRBJ2-1; TRBD1 agrees at 7 bases. Germline CDR1 is MNHEY and CDR2 is SVGAGI. Trimming at V came to 0 bases and at J to 5 bases, leaving 4 bases not matched to a gene. This CDR3 has 15 residues. CDR3 region: CASSYSGGWDNEQFF. The DNA for the CDR3 is TGTGCCAGCAGTTACTCAGGGGGCTGGGACAATGAGCAGTTCTTC.

CDR3 in DNA: TGTGCCAGCAGTTCCCATGCGACCTACAATGAGCAGTTCTTC. Protein sequence: CASSSHATYNEQFF. The chain recombines TRBV6-5 with TRBJ2-1; D is ambiguous. The CDR3 spans 14 residues. The V gene lost 4 bases and the J gene lost 2 bases, with 9 bases spanning the gap. Looked up from germline, CDR1 is MNHEY and CDR2 is SVGAGI.

The V gene is TRBV27, the J gene TRBJ2-1; 9 nucleotides align to TRBD1. V shed 2 bases, J shed 8 bases, and the junction held 13 bases outside the gene matches. Germline CDR1 is MNHEY and CDR2 is SMNVEV (reference sequence). There are 17 residues in the CDR3. The CDR3 protein is CASSLVNRGQRRDEQFF. The CDR3 DNA reads TGTGCCAGCAGTTTAGTAAACAGGGGGCAGCGAAGGGATGAGCAGTTCTTC.

The V and J genes are TRBV14 and TRBJ1-6, with D perhaps matching TRBD1 (6 bases). The germline CDR1 and CDR2 sequences are SGHDN and FVKESK. This CDR3 spans 14 amino acids. Trimming shortened V by 2 bases and J by 7 bases, and 9 bases separated the two germline ends. This CDR3 is CASSQIRGNSPLHF. CDR3 sequence (DNA): TGTGCCAGCAGCCAAATAAGGGGGAATTCACCCCTCCACTTT.

The CDR3 loop is CASSLYILGEAFF. The CDR3 nucleotides read TGTGCCAGCAGTTTATATATTCTCGGTGAAGCTTTCTTT. This chain uses TRBV11-1 with TRBJ1-1; D remains unclear. The CDR3 is 13 residues long. V gave up 6 bases and J gave up 7 bases, with 15 bases separating them. CDR1 and CDR2 (germline): SGHAT, FQDESV (reference sequence).